The following is a T cell receptor beta chain sequence with its context. This record comes from a study of blood T cell repertoires in COVID-19. Study at large: From the United States, Italy and Spain came samples of acute and convalescent COVID-19.

V was clipped by 1 base and J by 1 base; unmatched bases: 7. The CDR3 is 16 amino acids. Germline CDR1 reads SGHTS; CDR2 reads YDEGEE. The authors' processing: How many nucleated cells were present was estimated from reference gene primer amplification. TCRdb keeps only in-frame clones here, not all; method: immunoSEQ multiplex PCR. Clone size and the V and J calls come from that table; the DNA yielded D and trimming. The profile shows 14,000 or so clones, 83% of them singletons. V gene TRBV5-8 combines with J gene TRBJ1-1; 7 nucleotides agree with TRBD1. This clonotype was obtained from a woman aged 60 to 75 with acute or convalescent COVID-19. Sequenced sample: peripheral blood. The CDR3: CASSLRQGGGNTEAFF. CDR3 nucleotide sequence: TGTGCCAGCAGCTTGAGGCAGGGGGGTGGGAACACTGAAGCTTTCTTT.